The 21 T cell receptor beta chains given below trace back to one sample, sequenced in a study of blood T cell repertoires in COVID-19. The data were produced by immunoSEQ multiplex PCR, yet TCRdb's version contains in-frame clones alone and is incomplete. This sample has about 400,000 clones; more than 70% occur once, and the top ten carry more than 0.95%. Sequencing input: peripheral blood. These receptors came from a man aged 35 to 55 with acute or convalescent COVID-19.

The J gene is TRBJ2-5, the V gene TRBV6-6; D not resolved. The CDR3 is 11 amino acids. Per germline, CDR1 MNHNY and CDR2 SVGAGI (reference sequence). The ends were cut back, 6 bases at V and 3 bases at J, with 5 bases in the middle. CDR3 DNA: TGTGCCAGCAGCCCAAAAGAGACCCAGTACTTC. It translates to CASSPKETQYF.

This clone was recorded once. J is TRBJ1-5 and V is TRBV4-1, with D unresolved. The CDR3 is 14 amino acids. Deletions cut 0 bases from V and 7 bases from J, with 10 bases between. CDR1 and CDR2 (germline): MGHRA, YSYEKL. The CDR3: CASSQESGSQPQHF. CDR3 DNA sequence: TGCGCCAGCAGCCAAGAATCCGGGAGCCAGCCCCAGCATTTT.

V is TRBV27 and J is TRBJ1-5; possibly TRBD1 for D (6 bases). This CDR3 has 15 amino acids. Germline CDR1 reads MNHEY; CDR2 reads SMNVEV (reference sequence). V was cut by 7 bases and J by 0 bases, with 13 bases left in between. CDR3 nucleotides: TGTGCCAGCAACGGTCAGGGGTATAGCAATCAGCCCCAGCATTTT. Its protein is CASNGQGYSNQPQHF.

The V and J genes are TRBV2 and TRBJ1-5, with 7 bases lining up with TRBD1. This CDR3 is built from 13 residues. Germline-derived CDR1 and CDR2 are SNHLY and FYNNEI. J was trimmed by 7 bases and V by 6 bases; bases with no gene match: 6. The CDR3 nucleotides read TGTGCCAGCAGCGCGACAGGGCCCCAGCCCCAGCATTTT. Translation gives CASSATGPQPQHF.

The V call is TRBV15, the J call TRBJ2-1; 7 bases fit TRBD2. The CDR3 contains 15 residues. Germline-derived CDR1 and CDR2 are LNHNV and YYDKDF (reference sequence). The trim removed 3 bases at V and 5 bases at J, leaving 7 bases unmatched. DNA for the CDR3: TGTGCCACCAGCAGGACCGGACTAGTTAACAATGAGCAGTTCTTC. This codes for CATSRTGLVNNEQFF.

This clone has a single count. This rearrangement joins TRBV5-4 to TRBJ1-2; tentatively, D is TRBD1 (5 bases). V was cut by 1 base and J by 1 base, with 11 bases left in between. Per germline, CDR1 SGHNT and CDR2 YYREEE (reference sequence). The CDR3 is made up of 15 amino acids. Here the CDR3 reads CASSLQGSYNYGYTF. As DNA, the CDR3 is TGTGCCAGCAGCTTGCAGGGCAGCTATAACTATGGCTACACCTTC.

The chain joins TRBV4-2 to TRBJ1-2; D not certain. V was trimmed by 1 base and J by 5 bases, leaving 14 bases between them. The germline gives CDR1 LGHNA, CDR2 YNFKEQ. CDR3 length: 15 residues. The CDR3 DNA reads as TGTGCCAGCAGCCAAGTACAAGGAGGAATTTATGGCTACACCTTC. Residues: CASSQVQGGIYGYTF.

The chain has TRBV4-1 and TRBJ1-4, with a weak D call TRBD1 (5 bases). Trimming cost V 5 bases and J 4 bases, with 17 bases left between them. This CDR3 is 16 amino acids long. Germline loops: CDR1 MGHRA, CDR2 YSYEKL. As DNA, the CDR3 is TGCGCCAGCAGCTCGTATTCCCGCGACAGTAATGAAAAACTGTTTTTT. Its protein product is CASSSYSRDSNEKLFF.

This chain links TRBV27 with TRBJ2-3; no clear D. Between the trimmed V and J ends, which lost 6 bases and 2 bases, there was a span of 12 bases. The V gene's germline CDR1 is MNHEY and CDR2 SMNVEV (reference sequence). The CDR3 runs 14 residues. The CDR3 DNA sequence: TGTGCCAGCAGCCCCAGACTGTACACAGATACGCAGTATTTT. Its protein product is CASSPRLYTDTQYF.

V usage is TRBV15 and J usage is TRBJ1-5; no firm D call. Germline V gene lookup returns CDR1 LNHNV and CDR2 YYDKDF (reference sequence). The CDR3 runs 15 residues. V lost 0 bases and J 2 bases, leaving 8 bases between the germline ends. The chain's CDR3 is CATSRDRSGNQPQHF. CDR3 coding DNA: TGTGCCACCAGCAGAGACAGGTCAGGCAATCAGCCCCAGCATTTT.

V is TRBV2 and J is TRBJ1-1; D is ambiguous. From germline, CDR1 is SNHLY and CDR2 FYNNEI. This CDR3 contains 13 residues. Trimming took off 11 bases at V and 2 bases at J, with 15 bases between the two ends. The CDR3 DNA reads TGTGCCTCATTAAGGGAGATAAACACTGAAGCTTTCTTT. It yields the protein CASLREINTEAFF.

This clone was detected only once. This chain uses TRBV6-5 with TRBJ2-2, with 7 bases that match TRBD1. J lost 6 bases, V lost 10 bases, and 5 bases had no gene match. This CDR3 comprises 12 residues. CDR1 is MNHEY, CDR2 SVGAGI, per germline. This CDR3 is CATQGVAGELFF. The CDR3 bases are TGTGCCACCCAGGGGGTCGCCGGGGAGCTGTTTTTT.

The J gene is TRBJ2-5, the V gene TRBV19, with D maybe TRBD2 (5 bases). Trimming cost V 4 bases and J 4 bases, with 25 bases left between them. This CDR3 is 18 amino acids long. Germline CDR1 and CDR2: LNHDA and SQIVND (reference sequence). The CDR3 DNA sequence: TGTGCCAGTAGTAGAGACCTAATCGGGGTCGGCGGTCTAGAGACCCAGTACTTC. It encodes CASSRDLIGVGGLETQYF.

The rearrangement uses TRBV29-1 and TRBJ2-1; 8 positions agree with TRBD1. The V and J ends lost 4 bases and 2 bases, in that order; junction bases with no gene match: 7. There are 15 residues in the CDR3. Germline V CDR1 and CDR2: SQVTM, ANQGSEA. The DNA for the CDR3 is TGCAGCGTTGGGAAGACAGGGGCCACCTACAATGAGCAGTTCTTC. This sequence encodes CSVGKTGATYNEQFF.

This clone was detected once. The rearrangement uses TRBV6-5 and TRBJ2-1; 9 bases are a match to TRBD2. J lost 6 bases, V lost 6 bases, and 9 bases had no gene match. The CDR3 totals 15 residues. Germline V CDR1 and CDR2: MNHEY, SVGAGI. The CDR3 loop is CASRIRAGGPNEQFF. For the CDR3, the DNA is TGTGCCAGCAGGATCCGGGCGGGGGGGCCCAATGAGCAGTTCTTC.

The V call is TRBV6-4, the J call TRBJ2-1; weak D call: TRBD2 (7 bases). The germline V and J ends were trimmed by 3 bases and 0 bases, with 12 bases remaining between them. Per the germline V gene, CDR1 is MRHNA and CDR2 is SNTAGT. There are 16 residues in the CDR3. CDR3 DNA sequence: TGTGCCAGCAGTGAGGTGCGGGGGCCCTCCTACAATGAGCAGTTCTTC. Translating gives CASSEVRGPSYNEQFF.

The V and J genes are TRBV3-1 (or the pseudogene TRBV3-2) and TRBJ1-1; TRBD1 matches 7 bases. Germline CDR1 LGHDT, CDR2 YNNKEL (reference sequence). The J segment lost 11 bases and the V segment lost 4 bases, leaving 16 bases of the junction unmatched. The CDR3 is 15 residues long. CDR3 sequence: CASSLNRGSILSAFF. CDR3 sequence (DNA): TGTGCCAGCAGCCTAAACAGGGGCTCGATTCTTTCGGCTTTCTTT.

The CDR3 nucleotides are TGTGCCAGCAGTGAAGCGGGGAGGCAATGGGAAAAACTGTTTTTT. It specifies CASSEAGRQWEKLFF. The chain is built from TRBV6-1 and TRBJ1-4; D not certain. Trimming removed 0 bases from V and 8 bases from J, with 13 bases in between. The length of the CDR3 is 15 residues. Germline assignment: CDR1 MNHNS and CDR2 SASEGT.

The DNA of the CDR3 is TGTGCCAGCAGCCCCGGGACAGGGTTCTACGAGCAGTACTTC. It codes for CASSPGTGFYEQYF. The genes are TRBV3-1 (or the pseudogene TRBV3-2) and TRBJ2-7, with 9 nucleotides matching TRBD1. Germline V gene lookup returns CDR1 LGHDT and CDR2 YNNKEL (reference sequence). The ends lost 4 bases at V and 3 bases at J; junction bases unmatched: 4. This CDR3 contains 14 residues.

The chain joins TRBV28 to TRBJ1-3; D remains ambiguous. Trimming took off 5 bases at V and 0 bases at J, with 11 bases between the two ends. Germline values: CDR1 MDHEN, CDR2 SYDVKM. CDR3 length: 15 amino acids. In DNA form, the CDR3 reads TGTGCCAGCAGTACATTGAGGAGCTCTGGAAACACCATATATTTT. The encoded protein is CASSTLRSSGNTIYF.

J is TRBJ2-3 and V is TRBV28; 7 nucleotides line up with TRBD2. Germline CDR1 and CDR2: MDHEN and SYDVKM. The junction had 10 bases not matched to a gene; V was cut back by 0 bases and J by 4 bases. This CDR3 spans 17 amino acids. The CDR3 sequence: CASSLWGSREGPDTQYF. The DNA of the CDR3 is TGTGCCAGCAGTTTATGGGGTTCGAGGGAGGGCCCAGATACGCAGTATTTT.